The sequence of this T cell receptor beta chain was determined in a study of blood T cell repertoires in COVID-19. Across the whole study: From the United States, Italy and Spain came samples of acute and convalescent COVID-19.

TCRdb's copy holds only in-frame clones and misses some; the assay was immunoSEQ multiplex PCR. The sample has around 300,000 clones, 70% to 90% seen once. V lost 4 bases and J lost 4; bases outside the gene matches: 10. CDR1 is MNHEY and CDR2 is SVGAGI in the germline V gene. CDR3 size: 16 residues. The sequence came from a woman between 65 and 79 years old with acute or convalescent COVID-19. Sample: peripheral blood. The J gene is TRBJ1-2, the V gene TRBV6-5; 9 bases map to TRBD1. The CDR3 here is CASSSRPDRGGYGYTF. Written as DNA, the CDR3 is TGTGCCAGCAGTTCACGACCGGACAGGGGAGGCTATGGCTACACCTTC.